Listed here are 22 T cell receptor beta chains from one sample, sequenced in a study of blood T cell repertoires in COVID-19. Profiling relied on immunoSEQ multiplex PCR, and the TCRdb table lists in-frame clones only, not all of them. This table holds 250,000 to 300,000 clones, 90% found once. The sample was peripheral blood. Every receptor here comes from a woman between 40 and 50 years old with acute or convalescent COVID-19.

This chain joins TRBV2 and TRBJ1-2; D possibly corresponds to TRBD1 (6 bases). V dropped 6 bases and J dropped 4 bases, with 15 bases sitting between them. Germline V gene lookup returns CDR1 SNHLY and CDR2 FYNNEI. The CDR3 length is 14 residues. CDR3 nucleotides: TGTGCCAGCAGGGCGGACAGCAACATCTATGGCTACACCTTC. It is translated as CASRADSNIYGYTF.

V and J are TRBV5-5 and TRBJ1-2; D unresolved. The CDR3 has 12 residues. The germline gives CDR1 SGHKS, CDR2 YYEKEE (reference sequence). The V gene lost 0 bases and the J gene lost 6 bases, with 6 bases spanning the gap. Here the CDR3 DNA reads TGTGCCAGCAGCTTGGATCGGGATGGCTACACCTTC. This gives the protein CASSLDRDGYTF.

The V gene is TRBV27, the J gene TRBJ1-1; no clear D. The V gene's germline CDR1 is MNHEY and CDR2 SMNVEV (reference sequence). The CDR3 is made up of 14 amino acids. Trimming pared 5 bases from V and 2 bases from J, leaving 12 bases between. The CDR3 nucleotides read TGTGCCAGCAGTCCAGGCTCGATCAACACTGAAGCTTTCTTT. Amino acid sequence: CASSPGSINTEAFF.

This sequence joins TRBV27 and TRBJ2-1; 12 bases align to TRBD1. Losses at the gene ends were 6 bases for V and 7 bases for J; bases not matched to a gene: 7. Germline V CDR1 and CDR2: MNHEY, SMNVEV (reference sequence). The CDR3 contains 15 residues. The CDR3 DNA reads TGTGCCAGCAGCCTCGGGACAGGGGGCTGGAATGAGCAGTTCTTC. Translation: CASSLGTGGWNEQFF.

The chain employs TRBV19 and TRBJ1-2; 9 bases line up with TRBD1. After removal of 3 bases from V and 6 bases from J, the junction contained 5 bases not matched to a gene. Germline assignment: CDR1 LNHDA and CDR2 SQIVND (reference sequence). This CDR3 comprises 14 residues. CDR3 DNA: TGTGCCAGTAGTATGAGGGACAGGGCGAATGGCTACACCTTC. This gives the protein CASSMRDRANGYTF.

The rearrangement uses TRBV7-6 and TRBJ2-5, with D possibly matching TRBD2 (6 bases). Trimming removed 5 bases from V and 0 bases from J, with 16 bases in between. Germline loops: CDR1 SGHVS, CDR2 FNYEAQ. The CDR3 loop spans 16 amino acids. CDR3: CASSIFGGWDQETQYF. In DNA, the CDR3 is TGTGCCAGCAGCATCTTTGGGGGGTGGGACCAAGAGACCCAGTACTTC.

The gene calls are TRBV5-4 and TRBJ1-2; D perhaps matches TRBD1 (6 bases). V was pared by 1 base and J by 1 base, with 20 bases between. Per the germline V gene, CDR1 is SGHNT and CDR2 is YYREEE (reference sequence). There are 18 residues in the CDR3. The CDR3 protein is CASSLFQGTSVRNYGYTF. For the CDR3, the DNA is TGTGCCAGCAGCTTGTTTCAGGGGACGTCTGTCCGTAACTATGGCTACACCTTC. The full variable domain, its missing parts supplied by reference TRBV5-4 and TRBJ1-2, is ETGVTQSPTHLIKTRGQQVTLRCSSQSGHNTVSWYQQALGQGPQFIFQYYREEENGRGNFPPRFSGLQFPNYSSELNVNALELDDSALYLCASSLFQGTSVRNYGYTFGSGTRLTVV.

The DNA of the CDR3 is TGTGCCATCAGTGAAGAGGGACTAGCGGGGGGGAACACCGGGGAGCTGTTTTTT. As protein: CAISEEGLAGGNTGELFF. The J gene is TRBJ2-2, the V gene TRBV10-3, with 15 bases identical to TRBD2. This CDR3 region has 18 residues. CDR1 ENHRY and CDR2 SYGVKD come from the germline V gene. J lost 1 base, V lost 3 bases, and 3 bases had no gene match.

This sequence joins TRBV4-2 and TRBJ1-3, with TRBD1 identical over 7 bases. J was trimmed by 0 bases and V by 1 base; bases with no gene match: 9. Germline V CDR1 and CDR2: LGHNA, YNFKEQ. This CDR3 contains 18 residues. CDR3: CASSQAPGQTPSGNTIYF. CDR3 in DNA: TGTGCCAGCAGCCAAGCCCCGGGACAGACCCCCTCTGGAAACACCATATATTTT.

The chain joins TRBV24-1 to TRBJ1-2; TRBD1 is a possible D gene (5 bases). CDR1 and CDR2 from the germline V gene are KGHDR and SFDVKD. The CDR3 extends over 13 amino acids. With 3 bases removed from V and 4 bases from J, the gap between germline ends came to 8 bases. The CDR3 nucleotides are TGTGCCACCAGTGATCCAGGGATCTATGGCTACACCTTC. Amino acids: CATSDPGIYGYTF.

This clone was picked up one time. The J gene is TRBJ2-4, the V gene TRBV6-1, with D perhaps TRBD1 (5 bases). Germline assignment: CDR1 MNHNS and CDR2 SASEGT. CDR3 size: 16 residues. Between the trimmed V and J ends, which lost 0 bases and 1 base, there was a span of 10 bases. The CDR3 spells CASSEASAGAKNIQYF. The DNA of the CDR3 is TGTGCCAGCAGTGAAGCATCGGCAGGGGCCAAAAACATTCAGTACTTC.

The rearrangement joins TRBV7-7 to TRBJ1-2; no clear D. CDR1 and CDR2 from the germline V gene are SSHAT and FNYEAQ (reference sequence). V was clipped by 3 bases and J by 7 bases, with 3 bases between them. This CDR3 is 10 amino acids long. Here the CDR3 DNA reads TGTGCCAGCAGCTTCAGTGGCTACACCTTC. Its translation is CASSFSGYTF.

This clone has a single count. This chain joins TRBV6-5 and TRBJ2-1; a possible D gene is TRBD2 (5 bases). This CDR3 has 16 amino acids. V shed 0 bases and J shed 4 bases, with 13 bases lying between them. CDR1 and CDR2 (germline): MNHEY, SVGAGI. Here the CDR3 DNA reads TGTGCCAGCAGTTACTCTTCCCTAGCAGGTTACAATGAGCAGTTCTTC. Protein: CASSYSSLAGYNEQFF.

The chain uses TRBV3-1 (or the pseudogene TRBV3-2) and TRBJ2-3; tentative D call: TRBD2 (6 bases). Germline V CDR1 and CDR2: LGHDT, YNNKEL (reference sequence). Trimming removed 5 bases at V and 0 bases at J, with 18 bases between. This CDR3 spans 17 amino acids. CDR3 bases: TGTGCCAGCAGCAAATATGGGCCTAGCGCAAGCACAGATACGCAGTATTTT. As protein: CASSKYGPSASTDTQYF.

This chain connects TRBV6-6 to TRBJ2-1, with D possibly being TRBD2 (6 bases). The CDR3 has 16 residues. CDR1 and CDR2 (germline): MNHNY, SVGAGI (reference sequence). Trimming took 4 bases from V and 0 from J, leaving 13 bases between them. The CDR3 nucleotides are TGTGCCAGCAGTTTCTCCCTCGGGAGCTCCTACAATGAGCAGTTCTTC. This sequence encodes CASSFSLGSSYNEQFF.

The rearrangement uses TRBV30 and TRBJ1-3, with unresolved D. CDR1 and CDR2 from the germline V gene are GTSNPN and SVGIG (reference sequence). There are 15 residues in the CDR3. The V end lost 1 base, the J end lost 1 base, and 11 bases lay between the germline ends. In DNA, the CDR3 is TGTGCCTGGAGTGCGGGGTTGCAATCTGGAAACACCATATATTTT. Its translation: CAWSAGLQSGNTIYF. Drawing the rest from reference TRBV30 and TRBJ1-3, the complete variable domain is SQTIHQWPATLVQPVGSPLSLECTVEGTSNPNLYWYRQAAGRGLQLLFYSVGIGQISSEVPQNLSASRPQDRQFILSSKKLLLSDSGFYLCAWSAGLQSGNTIYFGEGSWLTVV.

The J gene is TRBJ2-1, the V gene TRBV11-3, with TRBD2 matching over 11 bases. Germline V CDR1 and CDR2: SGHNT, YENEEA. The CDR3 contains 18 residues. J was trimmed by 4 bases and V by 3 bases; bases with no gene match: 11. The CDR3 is CASSLVSSGGVYYNEQFF. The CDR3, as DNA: TGTGCCAGCAGCTTGGTGAGTAGCGGGGGGGTTTATTACAATGAGCAGTTCTTC.

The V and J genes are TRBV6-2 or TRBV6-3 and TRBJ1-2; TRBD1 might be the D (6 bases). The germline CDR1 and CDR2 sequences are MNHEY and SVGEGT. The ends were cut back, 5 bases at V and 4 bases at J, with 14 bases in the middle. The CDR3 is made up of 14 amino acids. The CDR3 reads CASSRQVYGYGYTF. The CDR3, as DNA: TGTGCCAGCAGTAGACAGGTCTACGGCTATGGCTACACCTTC.

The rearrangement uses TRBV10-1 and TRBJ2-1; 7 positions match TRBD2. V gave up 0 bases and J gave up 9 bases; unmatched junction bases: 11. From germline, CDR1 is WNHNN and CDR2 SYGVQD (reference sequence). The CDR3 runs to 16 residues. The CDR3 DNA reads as TGCGCCAGCAGTGAGTCGACTCGGGGGGACTACGGTGAGCAGTTCTTC. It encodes CASSESTRGDYGEQFF.

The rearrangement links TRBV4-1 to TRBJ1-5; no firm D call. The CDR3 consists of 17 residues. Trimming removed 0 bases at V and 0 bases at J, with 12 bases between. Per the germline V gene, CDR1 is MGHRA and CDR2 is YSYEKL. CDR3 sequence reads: CASSQDQPYYSNQPQHF. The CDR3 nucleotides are TGCGCCAGCAGCCAAGATCAACCTTACTATAGCAATCAGCCCCAGCATTTT.

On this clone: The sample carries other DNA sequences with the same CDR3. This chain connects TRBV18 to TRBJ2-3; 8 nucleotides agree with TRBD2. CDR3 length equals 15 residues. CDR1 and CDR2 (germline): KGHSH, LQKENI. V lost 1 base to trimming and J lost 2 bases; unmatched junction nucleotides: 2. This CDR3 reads CASSPLAGSTDTQYF. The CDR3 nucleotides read TGTGCCAGCTCACCACTAGCGGGATCCACAGATACGCAGTATTTT.

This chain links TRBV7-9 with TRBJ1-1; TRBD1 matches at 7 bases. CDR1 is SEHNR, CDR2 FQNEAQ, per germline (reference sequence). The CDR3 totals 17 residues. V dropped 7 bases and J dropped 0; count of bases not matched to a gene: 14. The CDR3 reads CASTHPGTAALNTEAFF. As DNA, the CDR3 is TGTGCCAGCACCCATCCGGGGACAGCGGCACTGAACACTGAAGCTTTCTTT.